The 18 T cell receptor beta chains given below trace back to one sample, sequenced in a study of T cells in localized non-small cell lung cancer. TCRdb's table, derived via immunoSEQ multiplex PCR, lists solely in-frame clones and lacks some. The sample carries about 60,000 clones, about nine tenths recorded once. The sample here was peripheral blood, taken before any cancer treatment. These receptors came from a woman aged 40-75 years with stage I lung adenocarcinoma.

The chain recombines TRBV18 with TRBJ2-7; TRBD1 aligns across 10 bases. V lost 4 bases to trimming and J lost 7 bases; unmatched junction nucleotides: 7. Germline assignment: CDR1 KGHSH and CDR2 LQKENI. The CDR3 covers 14 residues. This CDR3 reads CASSQGQGTWEQYF. In DNA, the CDR3 is TGTGCCAGCTCACAGGGACAGGGGACGTGGGAGCAGTACTTC.

This chain connects TRBV16 to TRBJ2-5, with 7 positions matching TRBD1. Germline V lookup: CDR1 KGHSY, CDR2 FQNENV. V gave up 7 bases and J gave up 2 bases; unmatched junction bases: 1. CDR3 size: 12 residues. CDR3 loop: CASMGQQETQYF. In nucleotides, the CDR3 is TGTGCCAGCATGGGACAGCAAGAGACCCAGTACTTC. Using reference TRBV16 and TRBJ2-5 for the parts outside the CDR3, the full variable domain is GEEVAQTPKHLVRGEGQKAKLYCAPIKGHSYVFWYQQVLKNEFKFLISFQNENVFDETGMPKERFSAKCLPNSPCSLEIQATKLEDSAVYFCASMGQQETQYFGPGTRLLVL.

In the case of this clone: One end of the junction is discordant with germline, which a read error may explain. V usage is TRBV6-6 and J usage is TRBJ2-1; perhaps TRBD2 as D (5 bases). The CDR3 covers 15 residues. Germline V gene lookup returns CDR1 MNHNY and CDR2 SVGAGI (reference sequence). For the CDR3, the DNA is TGTGCCAGCAGCCCCGCCGGACTCTCCCACAATGAGCAGTTCTTC. It codes for CASSPAGLSHNEQFF.

J is TRBJ1-5 and V is TRBV9; 8 bases match TRBD1. CDR3 length: 15 amino acids. CDR1 and CDR2 from the germline V gene are SGDLS and YYNGEE. V was pared by 3 bases and J by 2 bases, with 4 bases of the junction left unmatched. The CDR3 loop reads CASSAGGQGNQPQHF. In DNA form, the CDR3 reads TGTGCCAGCAGCGCAGGGGGCCAAGGCAATCAGCCCCAGCATTTT.

V and J are TRBV28 and TRBJ1-5, with TRBD1 identical over 10 bases. Germline-derived CDR1 and CDR2 are MDHEN and SYDVKM. V shed 5 bases and J 0 bases; nucleotides not matched to a gene: 10. The CDR3 spans 18 residues. The CDR3 DNA reads as TGTGCCAGCAGTCCTCTCTTGGGACAGGGGTATAGCAATCAGCCCCAGCATTTT. Encoded protein: CASSPLLGQGYSNQPQHF.

The J gene is TRBJ1-5, the V gene TRBV28, with D possibly matching TRBD1 (6 bases). The CDR3 sequence is 15 residues long. CDR1 is MDHEN and CDR2 is SYDVKM in the germline V gene. Trimming shortened V by 2 bases and J by 2 bases, and 10 bases separated the two germline ends. The CDR3 DNA reads as TGTGCCAGCAGTTTAGCACAGGGCGGCAATCAGCCCCAGCATTTT. The encoded protein is CASSLAQGGNQPQHF.

The chain couples TRBV11-2 to TRBJ1-1, with D tentatively TRBD1 (6 bases). This CDR3 has 14 residues. V was cut by 3 bases and J by 2 bases, with 10 bases left in between. In germline, CDR1 is SGHAT, CDR2 FQNNGV. CDR3 sequence: CASSFGTINTEAFF. The CDR3 DNA reads as TGTGCCAGCAGCTTCGGGACAATCAACACTGAAGCTTTCTTT.

This rearrangement joins TRBV5-1 to TRBJ2-1, with D possibly TRBD1 on 7 matching bases. V shed 3 bases and J shed 7 bases, with 11 bases lying between them. The CDR3 consists of 13 residues. Germline V gene data show CDR1 as SGHRS and CDR2 as YFSETQ. The CDR3 DNA is TGCGCCAGCAGCTCAGGGGGGTGGAATGAGCAGTTCTTC. Translated, it gives CASSSGGWNEQFF.

This clone was seen just once. The chain joins TRBV7-2 to TRBJ2-7, with TRBD2 as a possible D gene (6 bases). This CDR3 is 13 amino acids long. V was clipped by 4 bases and J by 7 bases, with 14 bases between them. Germline lookup yields CDR1 SGHTA and CDR2 FQGNSA. CDR3 loop: CASSSYLEGEQYF. CDR3 nucleotides: TGTGCCAGCAGCTCCTACCTGGAGGGAGAGCAGTACTTC.

The rearrangement joins TRBV11-1 to TRBJ2-5; 8 bases are a match to TRBD2. The length of the CDR3 is 16 residues. The junction had 10 bases not matched to a gene; V was cut back by 5 bases and J by 2 bases. In germline, CDR1 is SGHAT, CDR2 FQDESV (reference sequence). The chain's CDR3 is CASSPPGASGQETQYF. DNA for the CDR3: TGTGCCAGCAGCCCCCCGGGCGCTAGCGGGCAAGAGACCCAGTACTTC.

This rearrangement joins TRBV12-5 to TRBJ2-2; the D gene is possibly TRBD2 (6 bases). CDR3 length: 19 residues. Germline lookup yields CDR1 LGHNT and CDR2 FRNRAP. The ends were cut back, 0 bases at V and 0 bases at J, with 17 bases in the middle. CDR3 loop: CASGLVRDRPGANTGELFF. CDR3 nucleotide sequence: TGTGCTAGTGGTTTGGTACGAGATCGCCCGGGGGCGAACACCGGGGAGCTGTTTTTT.

This clone has more than one count but fewer than ten. The chain has TRBV5-8 and TRBJ1-2, with TRBD1 matching over 8 bases. From germline, CDR1 is SGHTS and CDR2 YDEGEE. The ends lost 4 bases at V and 7 bases at J; junction bases unmatched: 9. The CDR3 runs 14 residues. The CDR3 protein is CASSPDRGRSGYTF. In DNA, the CDR3 is TGTGCCAGCAGCCCAGACAGGGGTAGGAGTGGCTACACCTTC.

This chain connects TRBV2 to TRBJ1-2; unclear D gene. The CDR3 sequence is 14 residues long. The germline CDR1 and CDR2 sequences are SNHLY and FYNNEI. V lost 5 bases and J lost 0, with 10 bases in between. CDR3 region: CASSPGFPNYGYTF. The CDR3 nucleotides read TGTGCCAGCAGTCCGGGCTTTCCTAACTATGGCTACACCTTC.

The chain is built from TRBV19 and TRBJ1-5; maybe TRBD1 (6 bases). Germline CDR1 and CDR2: LNHDA and SQIVND (reference sequence). The CDR3 sequence is 18 residues long. The germline V and J ends were trimmed by 3 bases and 0 bases, with 18 bases remaining between them. CDR3 region: CASSMDYRGPNSNQPQHF. DNA for the CDR3: TGTGCCAGTAGTATGGACTACCGGGGGCCTAATAGCAATCAGCCCCAGCATTTT.

The rearrangement joins TRBV10-3 to TRBJ2-5, with D possibly matching TRBD1 (5 bases). Germline CDR1 and CDR2: ENHRY and SYGVKD. There are 15 residues in the CDR3. With 4 bases removed from V and 3 bases from J, the gap between germline ends came to 15 bases. The CDR3 DNA reads TGTGCCATCAGTGGGGCCCAGGGAAAGGAAGAGACCCAGTACTTC. This gives the protein CAISGAQGKEETQYF.

In this sample, this clone turned up a few times. V usage is TRBV6-1 and J usage is TRBJ1-2; D might be TRBD1 (6 bases). The V end lost 2 bases, the J end lost 3 bases, and 7 bases lay between the germline ends. This CDR3 has 13 residues. Germline assignment: CDR1 MNHNS and CDR2 SASEGT. The CDR3 spells CASSERQDYGYTF. The CDR3 bases are TGTGCCAGCAGTGAACGACAGGACTATGGCTACACCTTC.

This clone was observed a handful of times. J is TRBJ1-1 and V is TRBV6-5, with unresolved D. This CDR3 is 14 amino acids long. V was cut by 6 bases and J by 5 bases, with 16 bases left in between. Germline V gene lookup returns CDR1 MNHEY and CDR2 SVGAGI. The CDR3 here is CASRKGLGGTEAFF. Here the CDR3 DNA reads TGTGCCAGCAGAAAAGGCTTGGGCGGGACTGAAGCTTTCTTT.

The rearrangement links TRBV2 to TRBJ2-1; D remains unclear. The germline CDR1 and CDR2 sequences are SNHLY and FYNNEI. The CDR3 length is 13 residues. Trimming stripped 8 bases from V and 5 bases from J, with 13 bases between. DNA of the CDR3: TGTGCCAGCCATCTGGAGAACAACAATGAGCAGTTCTTC. Protein product: CASHLENNNEQFF.